The entry below describes one T cell receptor beta chain. What it binds is unknown. CTLA-4 blockade using ipilimumab, together with focal radiation, was received by patients with chemo-refractory metastatic non-small-cell lung cancer. The sample originates from a study of radiotherapy plus CTLA-4 blockade in lung cancer. Study as a whole: An objective response was seen in about 17% of patients, and disease control in around 33%. General study results and limits: Early blood T cell clone changes and increased post-radiation serum interferon-beta were reportedly the strongest response predictors. Expansion of tumor-derived TCR clones was observed in blood after radiotherapy plus ipilimumab.

The CDR3 consists of 13 residues. The ends were cut back, 2 bases at V and 3 bases at J, with 8 bases in the middle. Germline-derived CDR1 and CDR2 are SGHTA and FQGTGA. Using immunoSEQ multiplex PCR, the repertoire was profiled, and TCRdb retains in-frame clones only, with some absent. Of about 110,000 clones in the sample, about 83% were seen once. Sequenced here: peripheral blood, sampled from a patient treated with radiotherapy plus ipilimumab. The chain uses TRBV7-3 and TRBJ2-7, with D uncertain. The receptor's source is a human donor with non-small cell lung cancer that progressed on radiotherapy plus ipilimumab. Some clones in this sample may be carry-over from other donors' samples. The CDR3 region has the DNA TGTGCCAGCAGCTTAGGGCAGCACTACGAGCAGTACTTC. This gives the protein CASSLGQHYEQYF.